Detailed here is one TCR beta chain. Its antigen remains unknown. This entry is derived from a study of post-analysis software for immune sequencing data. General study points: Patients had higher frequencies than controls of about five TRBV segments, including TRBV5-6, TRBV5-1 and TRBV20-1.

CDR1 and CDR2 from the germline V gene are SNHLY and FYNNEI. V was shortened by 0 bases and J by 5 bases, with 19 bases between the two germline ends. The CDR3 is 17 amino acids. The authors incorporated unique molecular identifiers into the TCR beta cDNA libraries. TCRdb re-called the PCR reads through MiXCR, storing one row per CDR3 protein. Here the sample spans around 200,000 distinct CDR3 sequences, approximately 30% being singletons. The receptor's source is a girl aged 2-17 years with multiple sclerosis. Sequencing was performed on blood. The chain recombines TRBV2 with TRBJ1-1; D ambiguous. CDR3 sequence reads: CASSEAAYLWEGTEAFF. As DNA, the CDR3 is TGTGCCAGCAGTGAAGCCGCCTACCTATGGGAGGGAACTGAAGCTTTCTTT.